The TCR beta chain described here comes from a study of cytomegalovirus exposure and HLA in healthy donors. Study at large: Early released data had about 80 million unique TCRs, all coming from HLA-typed donors. Study-wide points: After further analysis at a later stage, 16,951 TCR beta sequences were associated with HLA alleles at 0.05 false discovery rate. Information on immune exposure was restricted to one variable (CMV serostatus).

PCR used 60 Vbeta primers and 13 Jbeta primers. Here immunoSEQ multiplex PCR was the method, and the copy in TCRdb shows in-frame clones only, minus some. The sample yields 130,000 to 150,000 clones, about 80% seen once. The CDR3 extends over 15 amino acids. Germline assignment: CDR1 KGHSH and CDR2 LQKENI. J was trimmed by 5 bases and V by 1 base; bases with no gene match: 4. Points on this clone: Antigen unknown.

The rearrangement joins TRBV18 to TRBJ2-2; TRBD1 matches at 7 bases. The clonotype originates from a man younger than 40 in good health and CMV-seronegative. The specimen was PBMCs. The CDR3 nucleotides read TGTGCCAGCTCACCACAGGGGGCACGGACCGGGGAGCTGTTTTTT. Protein product: CASSPQGARTGELFF.